Listed below are T cell receptor beta chains from one sample, sequenced in a study of T cell responses to AZD1222 COVID-19 vaccine. Clones were read by immunoSEQ multiplex PCR, and TCRdb kept only the in-frame ones, dropping some. This sample has 200,000 or so clones, with around 89% found just once. The sequences come from peripheral blood, collected on day 0 of AZD1222 vaccination. Source of these receptors: an adult in good health. The CDR3 runs from the conserved cysteine through the conserved F or W. D genes are given only for firm matches. Where a row states a size, it is once, few, many or the class of an expanded clone; other rows omit it.

V: TRBV4-2; D: .; size: .; J: TRBJ1-1; CDR3: CASSQEFSGAERNTEAFF; DNA: TGTGCCAGCAGCCAAGAATTTTCAGGGGCAGAAAGGAACACTGAAGCTTTCTTT
V: TRBV9; D: .; size: .; J: TRBJ1-4; CDR3: CASSVGNGHGEKLFF; DNA: TGTGCCAGCAGCGTAGGGAACGGACATGGTGAAAAACTGTTTTTT
V: TRBV25-1; D: .; size: .; J: TRBJ1-1; CDR3: CASSEGVTGEAFF; DNA: TGTGCCAGCAGTGAAGGTGTGACAGGAGAAGCTTTCTTT
V: TRBV28; D: .; size: .; J: TRBJ2-2; CDR3: CASSLAKGAGELFF; DNA: TGTGCCAGCAGTTTAGCCAAGGGGGCCGGGGAGCTGTTTTTT
V: TRBV7-9; D: .; size: .; J: TRBJ2-1; CDR3: CASTKTRGSSYNEQFF; DNA: TGTGCCAGCACCAAGACGAGGGGGAGTTCCTACAATGAGCAGTTCTTC
V: TRBV6-5; D: .; size: .; J: TRBJ1-2; CDR3: CASSSPRGGYGYTF; DNA: TGTGCCAGCAGTTCACCACGGGGGGGCTATGGCTACACCTTC
V: TRBV2; D: TRBD1; size: .; J: TRBJ1-2; CDR3: CASRLTQGDYGYTF; DNA: TGTGCCAGCAGACTGACACAGGGGGACTATGGCTACACCTTC
V: TRBV3-1/TRBV3-2; D: .; size: .; J: TRBJ1-1; CDR3: CASSQGVSGAAFF; DNA: TGTGCCAGCAGCCAAGGGGTATCGGGCGCGGCTTTCTTT
V: TRBV6-1; D: .; size: .; J: TRBJ2-6; CDR3: CASSEALLASGANVLTF; DNA: TGTGCCAGCAGTGAAGCGCTATTAGCCTCTGGGGCCAACGTCCTGACTTTC
V: TRBV12-5; D: TRBD2; size: .; J: TRBJ2-3; CDR3: CASGLDRGGGDTQYF; DNA: TGTGCTAGTGGTTTGGATCGCGGGGGGGGAGATACGCAGTATTTT
V: TRBV10-3; D: .; size: .; J: TRBJ1-5; CDR3: CAISESGGVNQPQHF; DNA: TGTGCCATCAGTGAGTCCGGAGGGGTAAATCAGCCCCAGCATTTT
V: TRBV28; D: .; size: .; J: TRBJ1-2; CDR3: CASSLDLNYGYTF; DNA: TGTGCCAGCAGCCTGGACTTAAACTATGGCTACACCTTC
V: TRBV5-4; D: .; size: few; J: TRBJ1-2; CDR3: CASSLEGGIYGYTF; DNA: TGTGCCAGCAGCTTGGAAGGGGGAATCTATGGCTACACCTTC
V: TRBV7-2; D: TRBD1; size: .; J: TRBJ1-2; CDR3: CASSPTGAPYGYTF; DNA: TGTGCCAGCAGCCCTACAGGGGCCCCATATGGCTACACCTTC
V: TRBV30; D: .; size: .; J: TRBJ1-6; CDR3: CAWSLRPAPLHF; DNA: TGTGCCTGGAGCCTAAGACCGGCGCCCCTCCACTTT
V: TRBV7-2; D: TRBD2; size: .; J: TRBJ2-5; CDR3: CASSPPGLGLSETQYF; DNA: TGTGCCAGCAGCCCCCCGGGACTAGGGCTTTCGGAGACCCAGTACTTC
V: TRBV7-2; D: .; size: once; J: TRBJ1-3; CDR3: CASSPSPGSGNTIYF; DNA: TGTGCCAGCAGCCCTAGTCCGGGCTCTGGAAACACCATATATTTT
V: TRBV4-3; D: .; size: few; J: TRBJ1-1; CDR3: CASSQDKRRGMNTEAFF; DNA: TGCGCCAGCAGCCAAGATAAGAGGAGGGGGATGAACACTGAAGCTTTCTTT
V: TRBV7-2; D: TRBD2; size: .; J: TRBJ2-1; CDR3: CASSYPSGNAYNEQFF; DNA: TGTGCCAGCAGCTACCCTAGCGGCAACGCCTACAATGAGCAGTTCTTC